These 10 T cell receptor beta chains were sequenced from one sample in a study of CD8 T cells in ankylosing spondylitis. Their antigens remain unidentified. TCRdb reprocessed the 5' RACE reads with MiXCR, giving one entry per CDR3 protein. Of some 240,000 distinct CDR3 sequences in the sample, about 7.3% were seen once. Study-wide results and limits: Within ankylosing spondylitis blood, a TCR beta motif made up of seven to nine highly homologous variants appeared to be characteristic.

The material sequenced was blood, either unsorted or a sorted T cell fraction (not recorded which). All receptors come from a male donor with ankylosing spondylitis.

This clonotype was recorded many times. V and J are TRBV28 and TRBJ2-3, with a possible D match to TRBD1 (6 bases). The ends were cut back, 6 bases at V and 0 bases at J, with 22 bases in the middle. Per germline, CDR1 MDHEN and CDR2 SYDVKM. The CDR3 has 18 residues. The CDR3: CASSFRRDIRLSTDTQYF. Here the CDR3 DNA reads TGTGCCAGCAGCTTTAGAAGGGACATACGCTTGAGCACAGATACGCAGTATTTT.

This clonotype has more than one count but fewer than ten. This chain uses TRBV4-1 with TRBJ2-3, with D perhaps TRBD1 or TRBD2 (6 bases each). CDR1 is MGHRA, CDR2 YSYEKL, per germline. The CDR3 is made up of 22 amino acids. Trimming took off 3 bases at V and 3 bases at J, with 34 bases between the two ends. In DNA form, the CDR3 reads TGCGCCAGCAGCCAGGAGGGTTTGATTTTGAGGGGGGCGCTTCATTCAACAGATACGCAGTATTTT. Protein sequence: CASSQEGLILRGALHSTDTQYF.

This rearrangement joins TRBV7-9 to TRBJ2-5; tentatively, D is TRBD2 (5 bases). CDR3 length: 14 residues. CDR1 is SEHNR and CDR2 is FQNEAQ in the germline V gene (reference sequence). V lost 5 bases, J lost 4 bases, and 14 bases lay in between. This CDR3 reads CASSPAGDGETQYF. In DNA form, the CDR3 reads TGTGCCAGCAGCCCGGCGGGTGATGGAGAGACCCAGTACTTC.

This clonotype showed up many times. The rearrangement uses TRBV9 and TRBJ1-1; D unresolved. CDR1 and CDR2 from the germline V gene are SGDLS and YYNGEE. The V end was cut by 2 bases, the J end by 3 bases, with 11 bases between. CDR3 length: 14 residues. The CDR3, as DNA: TGTGCCAGCAGCGTTGGAGGAGCTGACACTGAAGCTTTCTTT. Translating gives CASSVGGADTEAFF.

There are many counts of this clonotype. The CDR3 loop is CASSNRVDTDTQYF. The CDR3, as DNA: TGTGCCAGCAGTAACCGGGTCGATACAGATACGCAGTATTTT. The chain couples TRBV28 to TRBJ2-3; D uncertain. Trimming left V 5 bases short and J 3 bases short, with 12 bases between. Per germline, CDR1 MDHEN and CDR2 SYDVKM. This CDR3 has 14 amino acids.

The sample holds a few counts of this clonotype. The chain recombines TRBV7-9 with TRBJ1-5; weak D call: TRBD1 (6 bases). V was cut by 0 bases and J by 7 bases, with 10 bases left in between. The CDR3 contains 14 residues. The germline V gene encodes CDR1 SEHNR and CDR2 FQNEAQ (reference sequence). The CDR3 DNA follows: TGTGCCAGCAGCTTAGCCGCAGGGGTCCAGCCCCAGCATTTT. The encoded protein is CASSLAAGVQPQHF.

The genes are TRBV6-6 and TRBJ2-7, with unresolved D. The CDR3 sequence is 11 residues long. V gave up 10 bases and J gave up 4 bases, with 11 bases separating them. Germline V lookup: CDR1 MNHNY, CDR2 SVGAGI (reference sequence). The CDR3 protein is CATAWGYEQYF. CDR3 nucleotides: TGTGCCACCGCGTGGGGATACGAGCAGTACTTC.

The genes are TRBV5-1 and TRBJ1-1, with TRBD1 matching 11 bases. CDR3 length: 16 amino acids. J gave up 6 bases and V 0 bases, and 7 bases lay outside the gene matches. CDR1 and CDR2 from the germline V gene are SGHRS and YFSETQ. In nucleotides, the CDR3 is TGCGCCAGCAGCTTGGGGACAGGGGGCTTGATGGCTGAAGCTTTCTTT. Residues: CASSLGTGGLMAEAFF.

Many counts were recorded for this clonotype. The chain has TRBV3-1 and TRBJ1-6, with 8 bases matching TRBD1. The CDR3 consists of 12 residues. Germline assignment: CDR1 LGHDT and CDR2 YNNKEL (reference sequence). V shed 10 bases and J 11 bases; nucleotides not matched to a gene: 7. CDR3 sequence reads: CATGTGKTPLHF. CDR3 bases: TGTGCCACCGGGACAGGAAAAACACCCCTCCACTTT.

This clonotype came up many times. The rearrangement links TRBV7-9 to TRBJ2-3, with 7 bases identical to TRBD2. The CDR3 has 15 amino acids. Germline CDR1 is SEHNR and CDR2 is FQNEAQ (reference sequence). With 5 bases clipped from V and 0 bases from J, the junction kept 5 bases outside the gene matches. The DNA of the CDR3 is TGTGCCAGCAGCCCCTCAGCGGGAAGCACAGATACGCAGTATTTT. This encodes CASSPSAGSTDTQYF.